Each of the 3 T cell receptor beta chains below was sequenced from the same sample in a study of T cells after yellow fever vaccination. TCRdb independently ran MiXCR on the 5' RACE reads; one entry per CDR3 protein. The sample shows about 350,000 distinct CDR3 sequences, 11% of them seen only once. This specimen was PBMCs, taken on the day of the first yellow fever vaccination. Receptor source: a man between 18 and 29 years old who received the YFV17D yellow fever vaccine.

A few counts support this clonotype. The chain's CDR3 is CASSSGRSTDTQYF. The CDR3 nucleotides are TGTGCCAGCAGTTCTGGCCGATCCACAGATACGCAGTATTTT. J is TRBJ2-3 and V is TRBV27; D is ambiguous. In germline, CDR1 is MNHEY, CDR2 SMNVEV (reference sequence). The length of the CDR3 is 14 residues. The germline V and J ends were trimmed by 4 bases and 2 bases, with 10 bases remaining between them.

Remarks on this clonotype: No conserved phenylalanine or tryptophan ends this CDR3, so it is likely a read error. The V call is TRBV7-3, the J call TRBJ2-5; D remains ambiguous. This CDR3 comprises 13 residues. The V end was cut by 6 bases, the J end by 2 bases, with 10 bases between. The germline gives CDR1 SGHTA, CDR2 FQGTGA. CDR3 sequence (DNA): TGTGCCAGCAGTCAGGCAACTCAAGAGACCCAGTACCTC. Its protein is CASSQATQETQYL.

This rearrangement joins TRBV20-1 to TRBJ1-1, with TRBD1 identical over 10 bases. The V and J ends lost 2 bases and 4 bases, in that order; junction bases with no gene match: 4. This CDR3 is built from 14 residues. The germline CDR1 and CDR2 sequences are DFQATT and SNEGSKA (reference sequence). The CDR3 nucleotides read TGCAGTGCTAGATCGGGACAGGGGTTCACTGAAGCTTTCTTT. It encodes CSARSGQGFTEAFF.